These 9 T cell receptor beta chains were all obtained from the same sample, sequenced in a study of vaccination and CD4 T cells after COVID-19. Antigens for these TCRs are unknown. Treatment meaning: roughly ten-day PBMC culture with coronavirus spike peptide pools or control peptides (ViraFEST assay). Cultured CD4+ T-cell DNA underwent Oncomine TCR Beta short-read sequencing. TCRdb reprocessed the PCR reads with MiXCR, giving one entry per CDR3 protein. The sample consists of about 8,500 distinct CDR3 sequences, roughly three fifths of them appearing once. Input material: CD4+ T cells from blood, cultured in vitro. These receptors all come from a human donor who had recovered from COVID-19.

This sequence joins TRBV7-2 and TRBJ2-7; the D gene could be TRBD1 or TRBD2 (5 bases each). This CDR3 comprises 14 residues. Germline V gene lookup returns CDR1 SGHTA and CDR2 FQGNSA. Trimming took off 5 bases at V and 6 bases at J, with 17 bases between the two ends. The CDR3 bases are TGTGCCAGCAGCCCTCGGGGCGGGTCCCTCGAGCAGTACTTC. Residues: CASSPRGGSLEQYF.

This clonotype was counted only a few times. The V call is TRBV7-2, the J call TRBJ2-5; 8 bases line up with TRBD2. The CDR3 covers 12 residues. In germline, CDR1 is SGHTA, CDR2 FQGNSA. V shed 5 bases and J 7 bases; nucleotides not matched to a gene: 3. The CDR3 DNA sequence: TGTGCCAGCAGCGGGACTAGTGGGACCCAGTACTTC. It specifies CASSGTSGTQYF. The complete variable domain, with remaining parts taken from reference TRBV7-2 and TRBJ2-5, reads GAGVSQSPSNKVTEKGKDVELRCDPISGHTALYWYRQSLGQGLEFLIYFQGNSAPDKSGLPSDRFSAERTGGSVSTLTIQRTQQEDSAVYLCASSGTSGTQYFGPGTRLLVL.

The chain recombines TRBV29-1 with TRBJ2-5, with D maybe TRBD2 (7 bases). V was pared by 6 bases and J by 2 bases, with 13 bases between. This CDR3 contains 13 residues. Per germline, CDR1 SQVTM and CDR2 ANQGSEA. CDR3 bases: TGCAGCGTGATGGGGGGGCCGCAAGAGACCCAGTACTTC. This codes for CSVMGGPQETQYF.

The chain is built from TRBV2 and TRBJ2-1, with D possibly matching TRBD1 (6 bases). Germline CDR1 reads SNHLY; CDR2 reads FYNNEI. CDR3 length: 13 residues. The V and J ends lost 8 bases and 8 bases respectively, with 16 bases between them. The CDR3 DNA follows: TGTGCCAGCGGGAAAAGGAGACAGGATGAGCAGTTCTTC. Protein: CASGKRRQDEQFF.

This CDR3 reads CASSSHSINYGYTF. The CDR3 DNA follows: TGTGCCAGCAGTTCACACAGCATTAACTATGGCTACACCTTC. The chain has TRBV6-5 and TRBJ1-2; D gene uncertain. V lost 4 bases and J 1 base, leaving 10 bases between the germline ends. CDR3 length: 14 residues. Germline lookup yields CDR1 MNHEY and CDR2 SVGAGI.

The CDR3 is CSAPVVGDEQYF. In DNA, the CDR3 is TGCAGTGCCCCCGTGGTCGGGGACGAGCAGTACTTC. This sequence joins TRBV20-1 and TRBJ2-7; the D gene is possibly TRBD2 (5 bases). This CDR3 has 12 residues. V was clipped by 6 bases and J by 5 bases, with 14 bases between them. The germline V gene encodes CDR1 DFQATT and CDR2 SNEGSKA (reference sequence).

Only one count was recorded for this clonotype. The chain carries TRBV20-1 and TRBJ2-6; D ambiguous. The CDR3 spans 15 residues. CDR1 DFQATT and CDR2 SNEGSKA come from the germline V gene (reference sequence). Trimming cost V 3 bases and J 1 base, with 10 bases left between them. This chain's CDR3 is CSASSGPSGANVLTF. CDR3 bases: TGCAGTGCTAGCTCGGGTCCTTCTGGGGCCAACGTCCTGACTTTC.

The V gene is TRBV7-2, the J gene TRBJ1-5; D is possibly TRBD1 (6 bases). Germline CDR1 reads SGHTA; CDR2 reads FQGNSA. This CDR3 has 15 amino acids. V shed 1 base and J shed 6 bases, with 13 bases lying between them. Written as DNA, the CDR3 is TGTGCCAGCAGCTTAGTTCGGGCAGGGGCTCAGCCCCAGCATTTT. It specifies CASSLVRAGAQPQHF.

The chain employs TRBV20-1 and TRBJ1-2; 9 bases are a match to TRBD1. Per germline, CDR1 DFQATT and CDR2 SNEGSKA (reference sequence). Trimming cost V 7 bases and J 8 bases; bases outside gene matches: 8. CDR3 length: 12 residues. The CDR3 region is CSGCWDRVGYTF. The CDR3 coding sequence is TGCAGTGGGTGCTGGGACAGGGTCGGCTACACCTTC.